This T cell receptor (beta chain) was recorded in a study of regulatory T cells in long-lasting Graves disease. About the research overall: The antithyroid drugs taken by newly diagnosed Graves' patients had been used for under 3 months.

Time point here: newly diagnosed GD, antithyroid drugs for less than 3 months. The TCR library was made from RNA extracted from PBMCs. American Thyroid Association guidelines served as the basis for diagnosing Graves' disease. Study-level findings and limits: Newly diagnosed Graves' patients exceeded persistent ones in TCR diversity.

The TCR beta library used iRepertoire HTBI primers with Arm-PCR amplification of CDR3. Each CDR3 protein is one row after TCRdb ran MiXCR on the multiplex PCR reads. The table includes 400,000 to 500,000 distinct CDR3 sequences, 15% detected once. Remarks on this clonotype: The antigen is undetermined.

The ends were cut back, 3 bases at V and 3 bases at J, with 10 bases in the middle. Germline V lookup: CDR1 SGHRS, CDR2 YFSETQ. The length of the CDR3 is 13 residues. These data are also associated with another study on T cells in Graves' hyperthyroidism and ophthalmopathy. That paper notes: HTBI primers were employed in a first-round RT-PCR of the TCR CDR3.

The chain carries TRBV5-1 and TRBJ2-7; no clear D. This clonotype was sampled from a woman between 25 and 40 years old with Graves disease. Here the sequenced sample was peripheral blood mononuclear cells (PBMCs), taken at new diagnosis, from a patient treated with antithyroid drugs. The CDR3 protein is CASSWNLGYEQYF. CDR3 bases: TGCGCCAGCAGCTGGAACCTAGGCTACGAGCAGTACTTC.